The T cell receptor (beta chain) under discussion was sequenced for a study of blood T cell repertoires in COVID-19. Overall study: Samples came from the United States, Italy and Spain, spanning acute and convalescent COVID-19. Sources were T cells, B-cell-depleted T cells, or PBMCs; the material itself was cDNA or gDNA.

Per the original methods: Amplification with reference gene primers provided the estimates of nucleated cell counts. Libraries were prepared by immunoSEQ multiplex PCR; TCRdb keeps only in-frame clonotypes and omits some of them. The V and J calls and clone size were taken over from that table, and D and trimming were inferred from the DNA. This table has about 14,000 clones, approximately 80% appearing once. The CDR3 extends over 15 amino acids. V was cut by 11 bases and J by 2 bases, with 18 bases left in between. Looked up from germline, CDR1 is SEHNR and CDR2 is FQNEAQ (reference sequence). This receptor was taken from a human donor in a cohort sampled during active COVID-19. The sample comprised peripheral blood. The genes are TRBV7-9 and TRBJ2-2; D is unresolved. The CDR3 spells CACPPDTVNTGELFF. The CDR3 DNA sequence: TGTGCCTGCCCACCCGACACGGTCAACACCGGGGAGCTGTTTTTT.